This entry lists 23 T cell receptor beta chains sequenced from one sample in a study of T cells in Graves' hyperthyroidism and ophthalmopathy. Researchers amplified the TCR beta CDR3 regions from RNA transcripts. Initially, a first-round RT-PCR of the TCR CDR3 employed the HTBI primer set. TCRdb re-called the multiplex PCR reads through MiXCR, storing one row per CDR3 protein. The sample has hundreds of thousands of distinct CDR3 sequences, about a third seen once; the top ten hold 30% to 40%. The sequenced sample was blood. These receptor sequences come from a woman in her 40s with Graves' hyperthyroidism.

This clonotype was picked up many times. The CDR3 DNA reads as TGTGCCAGCAGTCCGGGACACAGTAACACTGAAGCTTTCTTT. Its protein is CASSPGHSNTEAFF. This sequence joins TRBV12-3 or TRBV12-4 and TRBJ1-1; D might be TRBD1 (6 bases). The CDR3 runs to 14 residues. The germline V and J ends were trimmed by 5 bases and 2 bases, with 12 bases remaining between them.

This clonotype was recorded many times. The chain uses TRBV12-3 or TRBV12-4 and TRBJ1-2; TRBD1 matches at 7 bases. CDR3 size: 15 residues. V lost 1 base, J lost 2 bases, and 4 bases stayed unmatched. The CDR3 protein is CASSLGAGGNYGYTF. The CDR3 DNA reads TGTGCCAGCAGTTTAGGCGCAGGGGGGAACTATGGCTACACCTTC.

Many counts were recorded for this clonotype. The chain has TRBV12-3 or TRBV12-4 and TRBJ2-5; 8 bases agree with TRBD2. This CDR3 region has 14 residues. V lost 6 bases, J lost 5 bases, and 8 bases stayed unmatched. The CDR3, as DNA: TGTGCCAGCAGCTTACGCGGCGGGGGGGAGACCCAGTACTTC. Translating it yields CASSLRGGGETQYF.

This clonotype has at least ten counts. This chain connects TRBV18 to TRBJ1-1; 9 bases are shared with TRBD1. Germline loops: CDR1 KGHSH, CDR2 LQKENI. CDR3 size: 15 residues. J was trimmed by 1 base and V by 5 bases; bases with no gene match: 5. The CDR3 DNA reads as TGTGCCAGCTCAACAGGACAGGGGAAGAACACTGAAGCTTTCTTT. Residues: CASSTGQGKNTEAFF.

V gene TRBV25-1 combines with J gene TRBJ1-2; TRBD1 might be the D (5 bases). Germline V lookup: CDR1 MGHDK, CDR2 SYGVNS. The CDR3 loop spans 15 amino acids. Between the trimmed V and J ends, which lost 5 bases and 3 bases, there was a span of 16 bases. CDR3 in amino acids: CASSLRGAPYYGYTF. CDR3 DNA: TGTGCCAGCAGTTTACGAGGGGCGCCTTACTATGGCTACACCTTC.

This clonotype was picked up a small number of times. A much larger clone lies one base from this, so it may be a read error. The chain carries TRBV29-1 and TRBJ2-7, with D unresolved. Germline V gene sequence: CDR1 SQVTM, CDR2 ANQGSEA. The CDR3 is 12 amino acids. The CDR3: CSVRASPYEQHF. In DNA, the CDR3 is TGCAGCGTTAGGGCCAGCCCCTACGAGCAGCACTTC.

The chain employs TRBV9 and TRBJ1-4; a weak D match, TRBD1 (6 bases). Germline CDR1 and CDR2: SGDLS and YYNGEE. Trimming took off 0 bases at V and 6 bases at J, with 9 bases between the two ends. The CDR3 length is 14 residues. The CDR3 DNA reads TGTGCCAGCAGCGTAGGGAGGGGGGATGAAAAACTGTTTTTT. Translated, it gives CASSVGRGDEKLFF.

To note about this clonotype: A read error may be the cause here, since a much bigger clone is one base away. Here the CDR3 DNA reads TGTGCCGGCAGCCCAAACAGAGGCATAACCTACGAGCAGTACTTC. It yields the protein CAGSPNRGITYEQYF. V gene TRBV7-8 combines with J gene TRBJ2-7; no reliable D call. The CDR3 has 15 amino acids. The germline V gene encodes CDR1 SGHVS and CDR2 FQNEAQ.

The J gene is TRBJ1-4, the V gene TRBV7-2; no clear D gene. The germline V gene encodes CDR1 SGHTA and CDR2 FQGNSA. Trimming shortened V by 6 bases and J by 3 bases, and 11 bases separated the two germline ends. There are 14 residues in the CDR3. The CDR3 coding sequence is TGTGCCAGCAGTTTCTACCGGCCTAATGAAAAACTGTTTTTT. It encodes CASSFYRPNEKLFF.

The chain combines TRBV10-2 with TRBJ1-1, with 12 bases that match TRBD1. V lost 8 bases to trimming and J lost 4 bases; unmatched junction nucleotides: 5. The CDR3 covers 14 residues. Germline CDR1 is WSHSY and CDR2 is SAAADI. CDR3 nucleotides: TGCGCCAGCTGGGGACAGGGGGCGAGCACTGAAGCTTTCTTT. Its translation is CASWGQGASTEAFF.

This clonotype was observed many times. The CDR3 region is CASSSLGQLFGETQYF. In nucleotides, the CDR3 is TGTGCCAGCAGCAGCCTGGGACAGCTTTTCGGGGAGACCCAGTACTTC. The chain has TRBV7-8 and TRBJ2-5; TRBD1 aligns across 7 bases. After removal of 5 bases from V and 5 bases from J, the junction contained 14 bases not matched to a gene. The CDR3 totals 16 residues. Germline V gives CDR1 SGHVS, CDR2 FQNEAQ.

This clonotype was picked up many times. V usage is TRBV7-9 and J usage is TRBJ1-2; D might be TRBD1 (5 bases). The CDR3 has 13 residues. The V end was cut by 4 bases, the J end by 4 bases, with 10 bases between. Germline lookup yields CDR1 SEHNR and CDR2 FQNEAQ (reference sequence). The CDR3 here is CASSSQAFYGYTF. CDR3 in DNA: TGTGCCAGCAGCTCACAGGCCTTCTATGGCTACACCTTC.

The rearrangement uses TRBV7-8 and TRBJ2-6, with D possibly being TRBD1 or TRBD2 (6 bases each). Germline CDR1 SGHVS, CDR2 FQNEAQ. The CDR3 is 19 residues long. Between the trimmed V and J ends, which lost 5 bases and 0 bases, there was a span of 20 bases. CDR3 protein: CASSQDWGGQRSGANVLTF. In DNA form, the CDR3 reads TGTGCCAGCAGCCAAGATTGGGGAGGACAGCGCTCTGGGGCCAACGTCCTGACTTTC.

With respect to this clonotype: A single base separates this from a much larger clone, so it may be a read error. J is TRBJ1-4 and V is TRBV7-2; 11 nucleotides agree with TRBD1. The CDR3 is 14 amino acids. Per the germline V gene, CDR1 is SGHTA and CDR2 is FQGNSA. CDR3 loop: CAGRPGTGGEKLFF. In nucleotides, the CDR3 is TGTGCCGGCAGGCCCGGGACAGGGGGGGAAAAACTGTTTTTT.

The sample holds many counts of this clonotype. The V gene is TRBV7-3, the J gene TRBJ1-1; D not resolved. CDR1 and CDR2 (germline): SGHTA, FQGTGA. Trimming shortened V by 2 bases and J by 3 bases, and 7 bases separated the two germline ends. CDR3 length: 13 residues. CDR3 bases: TGTGCCAGCAGCTTACAGCCCGACACTGAAGCTTTCTTT. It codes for CASSLQPDTEAFF.

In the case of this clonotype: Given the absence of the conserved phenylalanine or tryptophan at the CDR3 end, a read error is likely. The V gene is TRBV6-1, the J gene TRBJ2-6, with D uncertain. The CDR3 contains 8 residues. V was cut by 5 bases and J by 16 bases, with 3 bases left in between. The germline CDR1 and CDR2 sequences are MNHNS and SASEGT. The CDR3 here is CASSPLTS. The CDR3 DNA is TGTGCCAGCAGTCCACTGACTAGC.

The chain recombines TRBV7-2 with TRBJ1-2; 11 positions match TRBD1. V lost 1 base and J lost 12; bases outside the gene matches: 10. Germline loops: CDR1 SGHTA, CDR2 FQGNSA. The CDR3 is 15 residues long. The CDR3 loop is CASSLGRTGGLGNTF. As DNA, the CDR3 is TGTGCCAGCAGCTTAGGACGGACAGGGGGCCTTGGAAACACCTTC.

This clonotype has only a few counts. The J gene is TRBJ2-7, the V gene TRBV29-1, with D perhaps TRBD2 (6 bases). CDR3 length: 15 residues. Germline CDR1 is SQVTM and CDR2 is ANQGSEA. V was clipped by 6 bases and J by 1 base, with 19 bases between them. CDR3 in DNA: TGCAGCGTCACTGGGGGGAACCGGCCATCCTACGAGCAGTACTTC. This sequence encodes CSVTGGNRPSYEQYF.

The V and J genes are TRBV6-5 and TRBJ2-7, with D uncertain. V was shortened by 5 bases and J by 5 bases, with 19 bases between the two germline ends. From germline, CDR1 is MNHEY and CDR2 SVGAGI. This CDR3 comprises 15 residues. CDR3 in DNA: TGTGCCAGCAGTCCGTTCCCCTCCCCGGTTGACGAGCAGTACTTC. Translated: CASSPFPSPVDEQYF.

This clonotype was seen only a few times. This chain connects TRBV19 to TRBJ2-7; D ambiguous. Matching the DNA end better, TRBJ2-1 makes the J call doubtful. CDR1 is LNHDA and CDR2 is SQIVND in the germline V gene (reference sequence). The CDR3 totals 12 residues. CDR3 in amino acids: CASSIGPNEQFF. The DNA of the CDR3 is TGTGCCAGTAGTATAGGACCGAATGAGCAGTTCTTC.

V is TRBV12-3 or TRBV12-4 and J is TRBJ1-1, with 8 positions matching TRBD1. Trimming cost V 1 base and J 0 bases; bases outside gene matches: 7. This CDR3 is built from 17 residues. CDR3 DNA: TGTGCCAGCAGTTTAGAAAGGACAGGGATTTTGAACACTGAAGCTTTCTTT. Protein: CASSLERTGILNTEAFF.

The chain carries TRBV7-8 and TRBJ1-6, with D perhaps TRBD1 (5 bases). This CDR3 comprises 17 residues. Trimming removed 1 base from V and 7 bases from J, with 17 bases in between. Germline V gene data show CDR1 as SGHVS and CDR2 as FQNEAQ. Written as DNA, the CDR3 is TGTGCCAGCAGCTTAGGCAGCGGGGGGGTCCTGAATTCACCCCTCCACTTT. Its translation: CASSLGSGGVLNSPLHF.

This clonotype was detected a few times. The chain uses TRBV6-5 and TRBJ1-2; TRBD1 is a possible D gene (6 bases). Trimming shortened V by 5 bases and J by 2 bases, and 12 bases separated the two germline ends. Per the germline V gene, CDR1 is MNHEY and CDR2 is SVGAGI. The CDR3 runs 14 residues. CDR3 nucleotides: TGTGCCAGCAGTCGCGAACAGGGCAACTATGGCTACACCTTC. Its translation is CASSREQGNYGYTF.